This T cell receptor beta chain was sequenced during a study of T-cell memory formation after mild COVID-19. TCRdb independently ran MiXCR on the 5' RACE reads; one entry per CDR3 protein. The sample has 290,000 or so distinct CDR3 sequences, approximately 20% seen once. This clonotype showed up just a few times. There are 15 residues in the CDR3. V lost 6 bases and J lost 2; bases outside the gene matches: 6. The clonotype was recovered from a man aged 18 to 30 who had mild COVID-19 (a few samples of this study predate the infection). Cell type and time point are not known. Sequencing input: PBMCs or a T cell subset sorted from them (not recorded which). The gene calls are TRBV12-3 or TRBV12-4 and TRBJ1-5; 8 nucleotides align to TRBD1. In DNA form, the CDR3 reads TGTGCCAGCAGCCAGGGGGCCGGGGGCAATCAGCCCCAGCATTTT. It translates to CASSQGAGGNQPQHF.